This TCR beta chain was recovered during a study of vaccination effects on CD4 cells after COVID-19. Points from the study as a whole: Marked clonal contraction of infection- and vaccine-induced clones was seen late after vaccination.

Remarks on this clone: The antigen is unknown.

Antigen-specific CD4+ T cell clonotypes were called by their expansion after viral peptide-pool culture in ViraFEST. CD4+ T cells were isolated after around 9 days of culture. As their vaccination, participants received two doses of either BNT162b2 or mRNA-1273. In the cultures, half the medium was exchanged for IL-2 medium on days 3 and 7. TCRdb's table, derived via immunoSEQ multiplex PCR, lists solely in-frame clones and lacks some. Among around 29,000 clones listed, roughly 71% were seen once. The CDR3 spans 12 residues. V usage is TRBV21-1 and J usage is TRBJ1-5. TRBV21-1 is deemed a pseudogene. The specimen comprised CD4+ T cells from PBMCs cultured with HCoV-NL63 spike peptides, sampled after COVID-19 vaccination. This clonotype originated in a human donor who received a COVID-19 vaccine. The CDR3: CAGGVSNQPQHF. The DNA for the CDR3 is TGTGCCGGGGGGGTTAGCAATCAGCCCCAGCATTTT.